What follows are 27 T cell receptor beta chains derived from one specimen sequenced in a study of T cell responses to AZD1222 COVID-19 vaccine. The protocol was immunoSEQ multiplex PCR, while the TCRdb copy is restricted to in-frame clones and leaves out a portion. The sample lists fewer than 200,000 clones, approximately 90% occurring once. Here the sequenced sample was peripheral blood, taken 28 days after the second dose of the MenACWY control vaccine. The receptors were gathered from an adult who received the MenACWY meningococcal vaccine as a control.

The chain links TRBV28 to TRBJ2-7; 7 bases match TRBD2. Germline V gives CDR1 MDHEN, CDR2 SYDVKM. The CDR3 length is 14 residues. Trimming took 2 bases from V and 5 from J; bases not matched to a gene: 6. The CDR3 region has the DNA TGTGCCAGCAGTTTACCCGCGGGAGCGGACGAGCAGTACTTC. Its protein is CASSLPAGADEQYF.

The chain joins TRBV7-2 to TRBJ1-4, with no clear D. Germline values: CDR1 SGHTA, CDR2 FQGNSA. V dropped 4 bases and J dropped 2 bases, with 5 bases sitting between them. CDR3 length: 13 amino acids. DNA of the CDR3: TGTGCCAGCAGCTCCGTTACTAATGAAAAACTGTTTTTT. Its protein product is CASSSVTNEKLFF.

The rearrangement uses TRBV24-1 and TRBJ2-2, with D maybe TRBD1 (6 bases). Trimming left V 9 bases short and J 0 bases short, with 13 bases between. Germline V lookup: CDR1 KGHDR, CDR2 SFDVKD. CDR3 length: 15 amino acids. In DNA, the CDR3 is TGTGCCACCGGGGGCTCAGACCCGAACACCGGGGAGCTGTTTTTT. Translated: CATGGSDPNTGELFF.

V is TRBV19 and J is TRBJ1-1; 7 bases are shared with TRBD1. This CDR3 has 16 residues. Trimming took 6 bases from V and 4 from J; bases not matched to a gene: 14. Germline V gene sequence: CDR1 LNHDA, CDR2 SQIVND (reference sequence). CDR3 region: CASSIDRVGRGTEAFF. As DNA, the CDR3 is TGTGCCAGTAGCATTGACAGGGTCGGTCGGGGCACTGAAGCTTTCTTT. The full variable domain, with the rest looked up from reference TRBV19 and TRBJ1-1, is DGGITQSPKYLFRKEGQNVTLSCEQNLNHDAMYWYRQDPGQGLRLIYYSQIVNDFQKGDIAEGYSVSREKKESFPLTVTSAQKNPTAFYLCASSIDRVGRGTEAFFGQGTRLTVV.

The rearrangement joins TRBV30 to TRBJ1-4; TRBD1 matches 11 bases. J was trimmed by 4 bases and V by 2 bases; bases with no gene match: 6. CDR3 length: 16 residues. Germline CDR1 GTSNPN, CDR2 SVGIG (reference sequence). DNA of the CDR3: TGTGCCTGGAGTCCACGGACAGGGGGCCATAATGAAAAACTGTTTTTT. It yields the protein CAWSPRTGGHNEKLFF.

The J gene is TRBJ2-1, the V gene TRBV2, with 7 bases fitting TRBD2. The germline V gene encodes CDR1 SNHLY and CDR2 FYNNEI. The CDR3 is 13 amino acids. Trimming cost V 0 bases and J 14 bases; bases outside gene matches: 7. CDR3 residues: CASSEAQRGAEFF. Here the CDR3 DNA reads TGTGCCAGCAGTGAAGCGCAGCGGGGAGCTGAGTTCTTC.

This rearrangement joins TRBV7-2 to TRBJ1-1, with D tentatively TRBD1 (5 bases). The CDR3 is 15 amino acids. Germline loops: CDR1 SGHTA, CDR2 FQGNSA. Trimming stripped 2 bases from V and 2 bases from J, with 12 bases between. The CDR3: CASSLTGTGNTEAFF. The CDR3 DNA sequence: TGTGCCAGCAGCTTAACCGGGACTGGAAACACTGAAGCTTTCTTT.

Turning to this clone: The junction shows a germline mismatch at one end, possibly a read error. The V gene is TRBV28, the J gene TRBJ1-4; D remains ambiguous. Germline loops: CDR1 MDHEN, CDR2 SYDVKM. This CDR3 contains 15 residues. The chain's CDR3 is CASNLVVGSREKLFF. CDR3 nucleotides: TGTGCCAGCAATTTAGTGGTAGGGTCTCGTGAAAAACTGTTTTTT.

This clone was counted once. This sequence joins TRBV7-9 and TRBJ1-5; the D gene is possibly TRBD1 (5 bases). Trimming left V 0 bases short and J 3 bases short, with 12 bases between. The CDR3 is 16 amino acids. Germline CDR1 is SEHNR and CDR2 is FQNEAQ (reference sequence). CDR3 protein: CASSLAGQGDNQPQHF. CDR3 sequence (DNA): TGTGCCAGCAGCTTAGCGGGGCAGGGAGACAATCAGCCCCAGCATTTT.

As concerns this clone: At one end, the junction sequence differs from germline, possibly due to a read error. The chain combines TRBV5-1 with TRBJ2-1, with 8 bases fitting TRBD1. The CDR3 loop spans 13 amino acids. CDR1 is SGHRS and CDR2 is YFSETQ in the germline V gene. This CDR3 is CASSFGRGDRSIF. CDR3 bases: TGCGCCAGCAGCTTCGGACGTGGGGACAGGTCCATCTTC.

V and J are TRBV9 and TRBJ1-1; D remains unclear. V lost 0 bases, J lost 4 bases, and 13 bases lay in between. There are 15 residues in the CDR3. Germline V gene data show CDR1 as SGDLS and CDR2 as YYNGEE. The CDR3 bases are TGTGCCAGCAGCGTAGAGACGACACGGTCCACTGAAGCTTTCTTT. Encoded protein: CASSVETTRSTEAFF.

The chain links TRBV12-3 or TRBV12-4 to TRBJ1-1; TRBD1 might be the D (5 bases). CDR3 length: 13 residues. Trimming took off 2 bases at V and 4 bases at J, with 8 bases between the two ends. DNA of the CDR3: TGTGCCAGCAGTTTAAAGGGGTCCACTGAAGCTTTCTTT. Translating it yields CASSLKGSTEAFF.

This clone was counted once. This chain links TRBV5-1 with TRBJ2-1; no clear D. There are 15 residues in the CDR3. Trimming cost V 3 bases and J 9 bases, with 19 bases left between them. The germline V gene encodes CDR1 SGHRS and CDR2 YFSETQ. The CDR3 is CASSSTSQGYAEQFF. The CDR3 DNA reads TGCGCCAGCAGCTCCACCTCCCAAGGGTACGCTGAGCAGTTCTTC.

This sequence joins TRBV5-6 and TRBJ1-6; D is unclear. The CDR3 contains 14 residues. In germline, CDR1 is SGHDT, CDR2 YYEEEE. Trimming pared 7 bases from V and 10 bases from J, leaving 18 bases between. The CDR3 is CASSLEQDHSPLHF. CDR3 DNA sequence: TGTGCCAGCTCCCTGGAGCAGGACCACTCACCCCTCCACTTT. The whole variable domain, filled in from reference TRBV5-6 and TRBJ1-6, reads DAGVTQSPTHLIKTRGQQVTLRCSPKSGHDTVSWYQQALGQGPQFIFQYYEEEERQRGNFPDRFSGHQFPNYSSELNVNALLLGDSALYLCASSLEQDHSPLHFGNGTRLTVT.

V is TRBV10-3 and J is TRBJ1-4; D remains unclear. Between the trimmed V and J ends, which lost 0 bases and 5 bases, there was a span of 10 bases. The V gene's germline CDR1 is ENHRY and CDR2 SYGVKD. The CDR3 is 15 residues long. The CDR3 protein is CAISESGRRNEKLFF. CDR3 DNA sequence: TGTGCCATCAGTGAGTCCGGCAGGAGGAATGAAAAACTGTTTTTT.

This rearrangement joins TRBV6-5 to TRBJ1-1; TRBD1 is a possible D gene (6 bases). CDR1 MNHEY and CDR2 SVGAGI come from the germline V gene. The ends were cut back, 6 bases at V and 4 bases at J, with 18 bases in the middle. The CDR3 runs to 15 residues. The CDR3 DNA follows: TGTGCCAGCAGCGAGGGGGGCTTGGATGGCACTGAAGCTTTCTTT. Protein: CASSEGGLDGTEAFF.

The V and J genes are TRBV27 and TRBJ2-7, with D possibly matching TRBD2 (5 bases). The CDR3 extends over 17 amino acids. The germline CDR1 and CDR2 sequences are MNHEY and SMNVEV (reference sequence). The V and J ends lost 0 bases and 3 bases respectively, with 18 bases between them. The DNA of the CDR3 is TGTGCCAGCAGTTTATCTATGGAGCTAGCACTTTACTACGAGCAGTACTTC. Amino acids: CASSLSMELALYYEQYF.

V is TRBV7-2 and J is TRBJ2-2, with 7 positions matching TRBD2. V dropped 0 bases and J dropped 1; count of bases not matched to a gene: 8. Germline V gene lookup returns CDR1 SGHTA and CDR2 FQGNSA. This CDR3 comprises 18 residues. CDR3 sequence (DNA): TGTGCCAGCAGCTTAGCTCCAGCGGGGACCTTGAACACCGGGGAGCTGTTTTTT. Translation: CASSLAPAGTLNTGELFF.

J is TRBJ1-2 and V is TRBV18; D remains unclear. CDR3 length: 17 residues. CDR1 KGHSH and CDR2 LQKENI come from the germline V gene. Trimming cost V 2 bases and J 0 bases, with 16 bases left between them. The CDR3 protein is CASSPYPPTRSNYGYTF. DNA for the CDR3: TGTGCCAGCTCACCATATCCACCGACGAGATCTAACTATGGCTACACCTTC.

This clone was recorded only once. The chain combines TRBV5-1 with TRBJ1-2; 9 bases agree with TRBD1. This CDR3 is built from 14 residues. Germline V CDR1 and CDR2: SGHRS, YFSETQ. Losses at the gene ends were 0 bases for V and 8 bases for J; bases not matched to a gene: 5. The CDR3 spells CASSLVGTGPGYTF. The CDR3 nucleotides read TGCGCCAGCAGCTTGGTAGGGACAGGGCCCGGCTACACCTTC.

This chain uses TRBV9 with TRBJ2-1; 7 bases are a match to TRBD2. Germline trimming cut 3 bases from V and 1 base from J; bases unmatched to any gene: 4. Germline V CDR1 and CDR2: SGDLS, YYNGEE. The CDR3 consists of 15 residues. The CDR3 loop reads CASSGLAGSYNEQFF. The DNA of the CDR3 is TGTGCCAGCAGCGGACTAGCTGGATCCTACAATGAGCAGTTCTTC.

V is TRBV5-1 and J is TRBJ1-6; TRBD1 is a possible D gene (6 bases). This CDR3 is 14 amino acids long. V dropped 5 bases and J dropped 11 bases, with 17 bases sitting between them. Per germline, CDR1 SGHRS and CDR2 YFSETQ. The DNA of the CDR3 is TGCGCCAGCAGTCTGGATCGACAGGACGCACCCCTCCACTTT. Amino acids: CASSLDRQDAPLHF. Based on the CDR3 plus reference TRBV5-1 and TRBJ1-6, the full variable domain is KAGVTQTPRYLIKTRGQQVTLSCSPISGHRSVSWYQQTPGQGLQFLFEYFSETQRNKGNFPGRFSGRQFSNSRSEMNVSTLELGDSALYLCASSLDRQDAPLHFGNGTRLTVT.

This clone was detected once. The chain employs TRBV3-1 (or the pseudogene TRBV3-2) and TRBJ2-3; 10 positions match TRBD2. CDR1 and CDR2 from the germline V gene are LGHDT and YNNKEL (reference sequence). The ends lost 4 bases at V and 2 bases at J; junction bases unmatched: 3. The CDR3 consists of 15 residues. DNA for the CDR3: TGTGCCAGCAGCCCACTAGCGGGGTCCACAGATACGCAGTATTTT. As protein: CASSPLAGSTDTQYF.

This sequence joins TRBV29-1 and TRBJ2-7; 7 bases agree with TRBD1. Trimming took 3 bases from V and 5 from J; bases not matched to a gene: 1. The CDR3 loop spans 11 amino acids. The germline V gene encodes CDR1 SQVTM and CDR2 ANQGSEA. The CDR3 DNA reads TGCAGCGTTGAGACAGGGAACGAGCAGTACTTC. Translating it yields CSVETGNEQYF.

This clone was recorded only once. The CDR3 protein is CASSRTQGDYGYTF. In DNA, the CDR3 is TGTGCCAGCAGCCGCACACAGGGGGACTATGGCTACACCTTC. The chain employs TRBV7-9 and TRBJ1-2; 8 bases map to TRBD1. The CDR3 runs 14 residues. Germline CDR1 SEHNR, CDR2 FQNEAQ (reference sequence). Trimming took 5 bases from V and 3 from J; bases not matched to a gene: 5.

The chain couples TRBV13 to TRBJ1-5; TRBD1 matches 9 bases. Trimming took 3 bases from V and 4 from J; bases not matched to a gene: 7. This CDR3 comprises 16 residues. Germline V gene sequence: CDR1 PRHDT, CDR2 FYEKMQ (reference sequence). CDR3 residues: CASSFSGTGTNQPQHF. In DNA, the CDR3 is TGTGCCAGCAGCTTCTCCGGGACAGGGACAAATCAGCCCCAGCATTTT.

This chain's CDR3 is CASSFSASGRVTDTQYF. DNA for the CDR3: TGTGCCAGCAGCTTTAGTGCCAGCGGGAGGGTAACAGATACGCAGTATTTT. The chain carries TRBV7-9 and TRBJ2-3; 10 bases are shared with TRBD2. The CDR3 covers 17 residues. The trim removed 3 bases at V and 3 bases at J, leaving 9 bases unmatched. Germline V gene sequence: CDR1 SEHNR, CDR2 FQNEAQ (reference sequence).